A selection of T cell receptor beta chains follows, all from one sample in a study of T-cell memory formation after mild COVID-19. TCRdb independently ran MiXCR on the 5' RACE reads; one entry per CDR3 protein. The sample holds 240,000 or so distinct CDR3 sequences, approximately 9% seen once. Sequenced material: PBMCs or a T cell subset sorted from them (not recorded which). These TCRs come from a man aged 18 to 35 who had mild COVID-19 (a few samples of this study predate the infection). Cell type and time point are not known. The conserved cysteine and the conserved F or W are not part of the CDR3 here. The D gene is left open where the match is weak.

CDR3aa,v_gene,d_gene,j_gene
ASSPRELAGANVLT,TRBV7-6,NA,TRBJ2-6
ASSQVSYNSPLH,TRBV7-2,NA,TRBJ1-6
SGSSSSTDTQY,TRBV20-1,NA,TRBJ2-3
ASSLLTGHTGELF,TRBV7-3,TRBD1,TRBJ2-2
ASSRNPGQSSNYGYT,TRBV4-3,TRBD1,TRBJ1-2
SAGGHPNYGYT,TRBV20-1,NA,TRBJ1-2
ASTEGGEQF,TRBV6-6,NA,TRBJ2-1
ATSHPGETQY,TRBV24-1,NA,TRBJ2-5
ASSLPKQGAYADTQY,TRBV5-1,TRBD1,TRBJ2-3
ASSSGPGDTTDTQY,TRBV7-4,NA,TRBJ2-3
AISELEAGRTEAF,TRBV10-3,NA,TRBJ1-1
ASSPGGAGNQPQH,TRBV12-3/TRBV12-4,TRBD1,TRBJ1-5
ASSLVQTNTEAF,TRBV12-3/TRBV12-4,NA,TRBJ1-1
SARNRINYEQY,TRBV20-1,NA,TRBJ2-7
ASSEESYRGGPTDTQY,TRBV4-1,TRBD2,TRBJ2-3
SARGGRDTEAF,TRBV20-1,NA,TRBJ1-1
ASSYRQGVSYEQY,TRBV6-6,TRBD1,TRBJ2-7
ASSQFGSSYEQY,TRBV3-1,NA,TRBJ2-7
SSVGQGYYGYT,TRBV20-1,TRBD1,TRBJ1-2
ASSQGRNMDRGFHEQY,TRBV4-1,TRBD1,TRBJ2-7
SVEAGRKNTEAF,TRBV29-1,NA,TRBJ1-1
ASSQQLSPPYGYT,TRBV14,NA,TRBJ1-2
ASSPWRAGEQY,TRBV18,NA,TRBJ2-7
ASSEQGGAEAF,TRBV5-1,TRBD1,TRBJ1-1
ASSLEAGSQF,TRBV5-1,NA,TRBJ2-1
SVAGTVDNYGYT,TRBV29-1,TRBD1,TRBJ1-2
ASSEAGVKEPQH,TRBV9,NA,TRBJ1-5
ASSPSVYEQF,TRBV6-5,NA,TRBJ2-1
ASGSGNPYSPLH,TRBV6-2/TRBV6-3,NA,TRBJ1-6
ASSTSVETQY,TRBV6-1,TRBD2,TRBJ2-5
ASSLLGQYNEQF,TRBV5-1,NA,TRBJ2-1
ASYRGQDTEAF,TRBV5-4,TRBD1,TRBJ1-1
ASSADFYEQY,TRBV19,NA,TRBJ2-7
ASSQDSRRQNTGELF,TRBV4-3,NA,TRBJ2-2
ASRTDSGIQY,TRBV6-1,NA,TRBJ2-4
ASSPLGGGQEKLF,TRBV14,NA,TRBJ1-4
ASKRQLSTDTQY,TRBV6-5,NA,TRBJ2-3
ASSRYLTRGSNEKLF,TRBV12-3/TRBV12-4,NA,TRBJ1-4
ASSGRAIYEQY,TRBV27,NA,TRBJ2-7
ASSLIRGGGTEAF,TRBV3-1,NA,TRBJ1-1
ASSFDGAQLTQY,TRBV7-2,NA,TRBJ2-5
ASSLAGQAQNTGELF,TRBV11-2,TRBD1,TRBJ2-2
ASSSAQTAVISYNEQF,TRBV4-2,NA,TRBJ2-1
AISPRIPGYNEQF,TRBV10-3,NA,TRBJ2-1
ASSLALAGGRREQY,TRBV11-2,TRBD2,TRBJ2-7
ASSQEAQPSTDTQY,TRBV4-1,NA,TRBJ2-3
ASSLTRTNTGELF,TRBV7-2,NA,TRBJ2-2
ASTPPPRGGDAGELF,TRBV5-1,NA,TRBJ2-2
ASSPNGEQTQY,TRBV7-9,NA,TRBJ2-5
ASSLVAPRERGDYEQF,TRBV5-5,TRBD2,TRBJ2-1
SASRSQNTEAF,TRBV20-1,NA,TRBJ1-1
ASSLFSGADTGELF,TRBV7-2,NA,TRBJ2-2
ASSPLGVLNTGELF,TRBV4-3,NA,TRBJ2-2